This T cell receptor beta chain was documented in a study of radiation and T cells in renal cell carcinoma. Study-wide results and limits: In blood, top tumor clones expanded by 2 weeks, shrinking by 4. Baseline intratumoral clonotype presence is unknown without pretreatment biopsies.

The protocol was immunoSEQ multiplex PCR, while the TCRdb copy is restricted to in-frame clones and leaves out a portion. The sample has about 76,000 clones; 89% are singletons. Time point here: blood 4 weeks post-SBRT, at nephrectomy. Treatment reported: 15 Gy SBRT to primary tumor, nephrectomy 4 weeks later. Nephrectomy followed 15 Gy stereotactic body radiation by 4 weeks. Blood was sampled at baseline, 2 weeks and 4 weeks after SBRT. As for this clone: Its cognate antigen is unknown. The junction departs from the called germline gene at one end, perhaps through a read error.

The sequenced sample was blood, obtained from a patient whose treatment included radiotherapy and nephrectomy. The source is a woman in her seventies with renal cell carcinoma.

CDR3 in DNA: TGTGCTTGGACGCGGACAGTGGACAATGAGCAGTTCTTC. This codes for CAWTRTVDNEQFF. The rearrangement uses TRBV30 and TRBJ2-1; D perhaps matches TRBD1 (6 bases). Germline V lookup: CDR1 GTSNPN, CDR2 SVGIG (reference sequence). The CDR3 contains 13 residues.